These T cell receptor beta chains were read from a single sample in a study of CD8 T cells in ankylosing spondylitis. TCRdb re-analysed the 5' RACE reads in MiXCR, keeping a single row per CDR3 protein. The sample has a few hundred thousand distinct CDR3 sequences; roughly a quarter are singletons. Material for sequencing was blood, either unsorted or a sorted T cell fraction (not recorded which). All receptors derive from a male donor with ankylosing spondylitis or in good health (not recorded which). CDR3s include the opening cysteine and the closing phenylalanine or tryptophan. The D gene is left open where the match is weak. The listing skips clone size in some rows; elsewhere it reads once, few, many or a size class.

V gene	D gene	clone size	J gene	CDR3 DNA	CDR3 protein
TRBV18	NA	NA	TRBJ2-3	TGTGCCAGCCGAGGTCGGATCACAGATACGCAGTATTTT	CASRGRITDTQYF
TRBV10-3	NA	many	TRBJ2-3	TGTGCCATCAGTGAGTCGATGGCTACGGCAGGGGCTCCTCGCACAGATACGCAGTATTTT	CAISESMATAGAPRTDTQYF
TRBV9	NA	many	TRBJ2-1	TGTGCCAGCAGCGTGGCCGCGGGGCAGGGGGAGCAGTTCTTC	CASSVAAGQGEQFF
TRBV5-1	TRBD1	many	TRBJ2-5	TGCGCCAGCAGCTTGGGACAGGGGTGGCAAGAGACCCAGTACTTC	CASSLGQGWQETQYF
TRBV20-1	NA	NA	TRBJ2-5	TGCAGTGCCGACACGGGGCGTCAGCACGGGACCCAGTACTTC	CSADTGRQHGTQYF
TRBV10-1	NA	few	TRBJ2-2	TGCGCCAGCAGTGAGGCAGGGACCACCGGGGAGCTGTTTTTT	CASSEAGTTGELFF
TRBV6-6	NA	NA	TRBJ2-5	TGTGCCAGCATCCACGGGGCAAAAGAGACCCAGTACTTC	CASIHGAKETQYF
TRBV20-1	NA	NA	TRBJ1-1	TGCAGTGCTCCGCCCGGGGGCGAGAGGGACACTGAAGCTTTCTTT	CSAPPGGERDTEAFF
TRBV10-3	NA	few	TRBJ1-2	TGTGCCATCAGTGCGTCTAACTATGGCTACACCTTC	CAISASNYGYTF
TRBV7-6	NA	NA	TRBJ2-1	TGTGCCAGCTCTACCCTGGGGAGATCCTACAATGAGCAGTTCTTC	CASSTLGRSYNEQFF
TRBV5-5	NA	few	TRBJ2-7	TGTGCCAGCAGCTTGGACAGGCACGAGCAGTACTTC	CASSLDRHEQYF
TRBV20-1	NA	many	TRBJ2-5	TGCAGTGCTCCGGTGCAGGGATTCCAAGAGACCCAGTACTTC	CSAPVQGFQETQYF
TRBV12-3/TRBV12-4	NA	many	TRBJ1-1	TGTGCCAGCAGTTCCCCCGTAGGGATACCTGAAGCTTTCTTT	CASSSPVGIPEAFF
TRBV29-1	NA	many	TRBJ2-7	TGCAGCGTTGCCCTAGCTACCTACGAGCAGTACTTC	CSVALATYEQYF
TRBV29-1	NA	few	TRBJ2-2	TGCAGCGTGGCGGGGCGAAGTACCGGGGAGCTGTTTTTT	CSVAGRSTGELFF
TRBV5-1	NA	many	TRBJ2-1	TGCGCCAGCAGACTATACAATGAGCAGTTCTTC	CASRLYNEQFF
TRBV20-1	TRBD1	many	TRBJ1-5	TGCAGTGCTAGAGATAAAGGCAGGGGGACCAATCAGCCCCAGCATTTT	CSARDKGRGTNQPQHF
TRBV7-6	TRBD2	NA	TRBJ2-5	TGTGCCAGCAGCATAAGCGGGGGGGCCGGTGGCGAGACCCAGTACTTC	CASSISGGAGGETQYF
TRBV12-3/TRBV12-4	NA	NA	TRBJ2-1	TGTGCCAGCAGTTTTTTGCGGGGCTCGCAAAATGAGCAGTTCTTC	CASSFLRGSQNEQFF
TRBV20-1	NA	NA	TRBJ2-5	TGCAGTGCTCTGAGGGCCGGGGGAGGAGAGACCCAGTACTTC	CSALRAGGGETQYF
TRBV3-1	TRBD2	few	TRBJ2-1	TGTGCCAGCAGCCCCCAAGGTTCAGCGGGACCCTACAATGAGCAGTTCTTC	CASSPQGSAGPYNEQFF
TRBV12-3/TRBV12-4	NA	NA	TRBJ1-4	TGTGCCAGCAGTTTACTGAGTAATGAAAAACTGTTTTTT	CASSLLSNEKLFF
TRBV29-1	NA	NA	TRBJ2-3	TGCAGCGTTGAAGCGGGAGACACAGATACGCAGTATTTT	CSVEAGDTDTQYF
TRBV6-5	NA	NA	TRBJ2-5	TGTGCCAGCAGTTACTCGGGGACCACTGCGGAGACCCAGTACTTC	CASSYSGTTAETQYF
TRBV6-1	NA	NA	TRBJ2-7	TGTGCCAGCAGCCCCAGGGTCCTTAGCTCCTACGAGCAGTACTTC	CASSPRVLSSYEQYF
TRBV10-3	NA	few	TRBJ1-1	TGTGCCATCAGCTACAGGGATGACACTGAAGCTTTCTTT	CAISYRDDTEAFF
TRBV5-4	NA	NA	TRBJ2-2	TGTGCCAGCAGCTTGGGGTCCTCGAACACCGGGGAGCTGTTTTTT	CASSLGSSNTGELFF
TRBV20-1	NA	NA	TRBJ2-7	TGCAGTGCGATGTCACAGGTCCGCCTCTCCTACGAGCAGTACTTC	CSAMSQVRLSYEQYF
TRBV6-5	TRBD1	many	TRBJ2-7	TGTGCCAGCAGTCCTGGACAGGGCAGGCAGTACTTC	CASSPGQGRQYF
TRBV12-3/TRBV12-4	NA	NA	TRBJ2-5	TGTGCCAGCAGTCCCCGACAGGCGACCCAAGAGACCCAGTACTTC	CASSPRQATQETQYF
TRBV10-3	TRBD1	NA	TRBJ2-1	TGTGCCATCAGGCCCGGGACAGGGACCTACAATGAGCAGTTCTTC	CAIRPGTGTYNEQFF
TRBV29-1	NA	many	TRBJ2-3	TGCAGCGCAAACGACGGGACCCCGAGGACGCAGTATTTT	CSANDGTPRTQYF
TRBV14	TRBD1	many	TRBJ2-5	TGTGCCAGCAGCCAAGCTCCCTCCCCCGGGACAGAGATCCAGTACTTC	CASSQAPSPGTEIQYF
TRBV20-1	TRBD1	few	TRBJ1-1	TGCAGTTCCGGACAGGGGTACACTGAAGCTTTCTTT	CSSGQGYTEAFF
TRBV10-1	NA	NA	TRBJ2-3	TGCGCCAGCAGTGATCCAAGCACAGATACGCAGTATTTT	CASSDPSTDTQYF
TRBV20-1	NA	NA	TRBJ2-3	TGCAGTGGAAGAGGGGGGGGGACAGATACGCAGTATTTT	CSGRGGGTDTQYF
TRBV25-1	TRBD1	few	TRBJ2-1	TGTGCCAGCAGTGAATTTAAGGGGGCGGTCAATGAGCAGTTCTTC	CASSEFKGAVNEQFF
TRBV20-1	NA	many	TRBJ2-1	TGCAGTGCCCTCGGGTATGAGCAGTTCTTC	CSALGYEQFF
TRBV12-3/TRBV12-4	TRBD1	many	TRBJ1-1	TGTGCCAGCACCCTCAGGGGGACTGAAGCTTTCTTT	CASTLRGTEAFF
TRBV5-1	TRBD2	NA	TRBJ2-5	TGCGCCAGCAGCTTGGGGACTAGCGGCCCAGAGACCCAGTACTTC	CASSLGTSGPETQYF
TRBV5-1	TRBD2	NA	TRBJ2-7	TGCGCCAGCAGCTTGTTACCGGGACTAGCGGGGAACTACGAGCAGTACTTC	CASSLLPGLAGNYEQYF
TRBV28	NA	NA	TRBJ2-1	TGTGCCAGCAGTTTCCGTCCCATAGTGGGTGAGCAGTTCTTC	CASSFRPIVGEQFF
TRBV12-3/TRBV12-4	NA	many	TRBJ2-3	TGTGCCAGCAGTTTCGGGGTGGGCACAGATACGCAGTATTTT	CASSFGVGTDTQYF
TRBV29-1	NA	NA	TRBJ2-1	TGCAGCGTATCAGGGCGCGCCTACAATGAGCAGTTCTTC	CSVSGRAYNEQFF
TRBV20-1	TRBD2	NA	TRBJ2-1	TGCAGTGCTATTCGACTAGCGGGCTTCAATGAGCAGTTCTTC	CSAIRLAGFNEQFF
TRBV20-1	NA	many	TRBJ1-5	TGCAGTGCTGAAGACGGGGAAGATCAGCCCCAGCATTTT	CSAEDGEDQPQHF
TRBV12-3/TRBV12-4	NA	many	TRBJ2-1	TGTGCCAGCAGTTTTAGTGGAAATGAGCAGTTCTTC	CASSFSGNEQFF
TRBV29-1	NA	many	TRBJ2-3	TGCAGCGTTGGGAAGGGGCCAGATACGCAGTATTTT	CSVGKGPDTQYF
TRBV11-2	TRBD1	NA	TRBJ2-1	TGTGCCAGCAGCACAGGGACAGTTCTTCCCTACAATGAGCAGTTCTTC	CASSTGTVLPYNEQFF
TRBV5-4	NA	NA	TRBJ2-3	TGTGCCAGCAGCTTGGCCCGGTGGGGAAGCACAGATACGCAGTATTTT	CASSLARWGSTDTQYF
TRBV11-2	TRBD2	few	TRBJ2-1	TGTGCCAGCAGCTTAGATAAGGGACTAGCGGGCCCCAATGAGCAGTTCTTC	CASSLDKGLAGPNEQFF
TRBV20-1	TRBD1	many	TRBJ2-7	TGCAGTGCTAGAGAGTCGACAGGGGACGAGCAGTACTTC	CSARESTGDEQYF
TRBV6-1	NA	many	TRBJ2-1	TGTGCCAGCTTTAACGGGGCGTCCTACAATGAGCAGTTCTTC	CASFNGASYNEQFF
TRBV10-3	TRBD1	NA	TRBJ1-6	TGTGCCACTGCCACGGACAGGGATTCACCCCTCCACTTT	CATATDRDSPLHF
TRBV20-1	NA	NA	TRBJ2-3	TGCAGTGCTGGGGACCCGGGGGCAGATACGCAGTATTTT	CSAGDPGADTQYF
TRBV12-3/TRBV12-4	NA	NA	TRBJ2-6	TGTGCCAGCAGTTTACGGGGGTCCCTAGGGGGGGCCAACGTCCTGACTTTC	CASSLRGSLGGANVLTF
TRBV20-1	NA	many	TRBJ1-1	TGCAGCGCCAGCGGGTGGAACACTGAAGCTTTCTTT	CSASGWNTEAFF